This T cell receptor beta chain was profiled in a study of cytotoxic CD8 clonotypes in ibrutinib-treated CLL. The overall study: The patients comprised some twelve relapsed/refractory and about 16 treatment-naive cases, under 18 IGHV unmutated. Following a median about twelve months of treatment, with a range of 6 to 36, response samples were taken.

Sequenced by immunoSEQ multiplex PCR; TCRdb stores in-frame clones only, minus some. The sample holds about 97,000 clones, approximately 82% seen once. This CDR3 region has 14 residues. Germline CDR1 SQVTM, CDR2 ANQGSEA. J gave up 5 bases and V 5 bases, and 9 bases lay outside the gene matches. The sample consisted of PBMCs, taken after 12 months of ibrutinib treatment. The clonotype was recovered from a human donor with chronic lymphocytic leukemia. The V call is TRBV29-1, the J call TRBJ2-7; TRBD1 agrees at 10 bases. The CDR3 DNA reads TGCAGCGTTTCAAGACAGGGGGCAGGTGACGAGCAGTACTTC. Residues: CSVSRQGAGDEQYF.